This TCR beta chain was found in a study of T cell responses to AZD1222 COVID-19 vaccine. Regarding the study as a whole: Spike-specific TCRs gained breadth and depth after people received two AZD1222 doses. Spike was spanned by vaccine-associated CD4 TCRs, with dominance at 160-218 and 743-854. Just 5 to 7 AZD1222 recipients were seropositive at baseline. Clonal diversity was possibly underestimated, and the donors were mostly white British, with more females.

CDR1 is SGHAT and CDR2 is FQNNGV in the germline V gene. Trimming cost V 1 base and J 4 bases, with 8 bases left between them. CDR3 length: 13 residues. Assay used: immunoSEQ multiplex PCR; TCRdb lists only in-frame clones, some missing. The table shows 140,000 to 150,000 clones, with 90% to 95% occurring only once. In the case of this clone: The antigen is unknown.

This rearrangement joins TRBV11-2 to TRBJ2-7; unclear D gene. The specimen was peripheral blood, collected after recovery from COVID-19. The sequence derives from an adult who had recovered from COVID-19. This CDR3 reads CASSLGELYEQYF. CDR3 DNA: TGTGCCAGCAGCTTAGGGGAACTTTACGAGCAGTACTTC. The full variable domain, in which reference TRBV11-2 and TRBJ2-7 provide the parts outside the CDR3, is EAGVAQSPRYKIIEKRQSVAFWCNPISGHATLYWYQQILGQGPKLLIQFQNNGVVDDSQLPKDRFSAERLKGVDSTLKIQPAKLEDSAVYLCASSLGELYEQYFGPGTRLTVT.